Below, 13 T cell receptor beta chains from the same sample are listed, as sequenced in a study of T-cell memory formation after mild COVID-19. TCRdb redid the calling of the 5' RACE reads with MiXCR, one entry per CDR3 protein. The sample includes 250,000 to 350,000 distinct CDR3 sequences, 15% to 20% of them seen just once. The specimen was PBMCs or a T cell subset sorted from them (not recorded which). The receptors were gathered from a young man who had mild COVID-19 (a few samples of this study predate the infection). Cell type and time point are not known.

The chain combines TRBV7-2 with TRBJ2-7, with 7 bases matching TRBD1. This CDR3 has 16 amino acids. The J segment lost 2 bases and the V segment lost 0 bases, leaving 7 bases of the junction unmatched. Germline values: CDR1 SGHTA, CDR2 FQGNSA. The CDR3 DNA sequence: TGTGCCAGCAGCTTAGCGGTGACAGGGTATCCCTACGAGCAGTACGTC. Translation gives CASSLAVTGYPYEQYV.

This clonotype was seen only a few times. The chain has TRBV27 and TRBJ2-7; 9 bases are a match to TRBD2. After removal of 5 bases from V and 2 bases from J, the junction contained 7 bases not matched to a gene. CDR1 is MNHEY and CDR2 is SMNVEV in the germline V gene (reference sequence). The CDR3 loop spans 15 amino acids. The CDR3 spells CASSPAGGAPYEQYF. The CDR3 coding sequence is TGTGCCAGCAGTCCCGCGGGGGGGGCTCCCTACGAGCAGTACTTC.

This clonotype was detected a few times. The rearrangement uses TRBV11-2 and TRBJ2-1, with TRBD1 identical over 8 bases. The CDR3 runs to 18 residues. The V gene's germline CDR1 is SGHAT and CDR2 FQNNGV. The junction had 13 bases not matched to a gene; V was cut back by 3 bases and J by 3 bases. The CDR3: CASSFPATGQARYNEQFF. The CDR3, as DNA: TGTGCCAGCAGCTTTCCCGCGACGGGACAGGCCCGCTACAATGAGCAGTTCTTC.

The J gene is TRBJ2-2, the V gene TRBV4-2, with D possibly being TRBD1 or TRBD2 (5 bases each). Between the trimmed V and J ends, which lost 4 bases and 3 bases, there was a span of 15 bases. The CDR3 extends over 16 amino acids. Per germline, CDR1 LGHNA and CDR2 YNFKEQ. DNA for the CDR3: TGTGCCAGCAGCCTGCCCGGGACCCTCTACACCGGGGAGCTGTTTTTT. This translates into CASSLPGTLYTGELFF.

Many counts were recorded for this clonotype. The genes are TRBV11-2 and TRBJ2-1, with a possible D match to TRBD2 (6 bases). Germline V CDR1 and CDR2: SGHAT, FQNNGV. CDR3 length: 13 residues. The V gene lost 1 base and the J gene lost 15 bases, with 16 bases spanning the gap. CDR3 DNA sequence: TGTGCCAGCAGCTTAGGACAGACTAGGTTCTTGTTCTTC. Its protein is CASSLGQTRFLFF.

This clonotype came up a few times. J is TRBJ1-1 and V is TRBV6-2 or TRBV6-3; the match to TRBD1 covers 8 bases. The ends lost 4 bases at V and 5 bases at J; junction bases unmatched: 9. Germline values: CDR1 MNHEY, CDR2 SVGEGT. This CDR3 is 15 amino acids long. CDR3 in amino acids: CASSSRDRYGTEAFF. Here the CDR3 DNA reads TGTGCCAGCAGTTCCCGGGACAGGTATGGTACTGAAGCTTTCTTT.

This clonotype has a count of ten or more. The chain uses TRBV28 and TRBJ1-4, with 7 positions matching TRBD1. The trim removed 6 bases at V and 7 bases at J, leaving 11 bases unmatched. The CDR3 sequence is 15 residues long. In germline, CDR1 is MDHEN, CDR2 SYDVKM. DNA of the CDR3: TGTGCCAGCAGGGAAGATCCATACAGGGGTGAAAAACTGTTTTTT. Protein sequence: CASREDPYRGEKLFF.

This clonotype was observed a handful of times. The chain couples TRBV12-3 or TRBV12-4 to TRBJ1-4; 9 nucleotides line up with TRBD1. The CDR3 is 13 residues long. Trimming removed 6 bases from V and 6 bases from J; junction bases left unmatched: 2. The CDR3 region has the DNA TGTGCCAGCAGGGGGACAGGGTATGAAAAACTGTTTTTT. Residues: CASRGTGYEKLFF.

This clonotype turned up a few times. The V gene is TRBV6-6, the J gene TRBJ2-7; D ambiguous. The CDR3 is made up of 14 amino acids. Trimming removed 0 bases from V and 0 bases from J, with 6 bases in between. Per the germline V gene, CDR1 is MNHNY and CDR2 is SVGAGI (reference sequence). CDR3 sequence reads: CASSYSPSSYEQYV. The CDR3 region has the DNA TGTGCCAGCAGTTACTCGCCGAGCTCCTACGAGCAGTACGTC.

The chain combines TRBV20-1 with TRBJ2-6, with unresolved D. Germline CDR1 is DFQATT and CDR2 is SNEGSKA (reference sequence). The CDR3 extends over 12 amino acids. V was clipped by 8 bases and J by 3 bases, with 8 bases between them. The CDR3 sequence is CSSQNGANVLTF. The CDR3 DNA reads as TGCAGTTCCCAGAATGGGGCCAACGTCCTGACTTTC.

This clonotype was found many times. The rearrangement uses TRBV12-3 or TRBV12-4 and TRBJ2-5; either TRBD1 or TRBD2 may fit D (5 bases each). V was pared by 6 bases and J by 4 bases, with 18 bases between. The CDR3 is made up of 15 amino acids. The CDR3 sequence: CASSRVGVGPETQYF. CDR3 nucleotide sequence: TGTGCCAGCAGCCGAGTGGGGGTGGGGCCAGAGACCCAGTACTTC.

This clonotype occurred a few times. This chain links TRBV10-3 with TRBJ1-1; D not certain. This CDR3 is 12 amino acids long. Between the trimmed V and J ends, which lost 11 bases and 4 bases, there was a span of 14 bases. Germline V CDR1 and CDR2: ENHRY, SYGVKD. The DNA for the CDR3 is TGTGCCGCCCGGAGGGAGGGCACTGAAGCTTTCTTT. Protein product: CAARREGTEAFF.

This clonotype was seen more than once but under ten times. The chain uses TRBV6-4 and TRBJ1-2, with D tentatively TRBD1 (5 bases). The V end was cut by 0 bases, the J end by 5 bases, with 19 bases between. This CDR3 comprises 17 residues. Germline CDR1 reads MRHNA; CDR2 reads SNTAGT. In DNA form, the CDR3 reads TGTGCCAGCAGTGACTCGAGTCTAAGGGGAAGTCTGTATGGCTACACCTTC. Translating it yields CASSDSSLRGSLYGYTF.